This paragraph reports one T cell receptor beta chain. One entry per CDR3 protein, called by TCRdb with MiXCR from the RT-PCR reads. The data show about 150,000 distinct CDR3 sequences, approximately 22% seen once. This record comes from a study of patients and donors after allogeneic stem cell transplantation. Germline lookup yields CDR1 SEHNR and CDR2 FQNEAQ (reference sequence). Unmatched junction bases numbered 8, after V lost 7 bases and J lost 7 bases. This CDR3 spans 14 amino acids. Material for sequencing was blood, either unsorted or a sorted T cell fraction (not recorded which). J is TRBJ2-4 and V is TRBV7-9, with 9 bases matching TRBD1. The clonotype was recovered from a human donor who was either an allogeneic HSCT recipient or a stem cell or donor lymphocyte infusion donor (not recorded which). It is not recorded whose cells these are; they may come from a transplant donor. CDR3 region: CASNPGQGRNIQYF. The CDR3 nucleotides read TGTGCCAGCAACCCAGGACAGGGGAGGAACATTCAGTACTTC.